This TCR beta chain is drawn from a study of CD8+CD57+ T cells in acquired aplastic anemia. Turning to the study itself: Quantities of DNA derived from sorted CD4+ and CD8+ cells averaged 3.2 ug.

The CDR3 is 16 amino acids. Losses at the gene ends were 1 base for V and 8 bases for J; bases not matched to a gene: 12. Per the germline V gene, CDR1 is SGHDN and CDR2 is FVKESK. Genomic DNA served as template for TCR beta VDJ and CDR3 profiling. TCRdb re-called the reads with MiXCR, one entry per CDR3 protein. Of 80,000 to 100,000 distinct CDR3 sequences detected, 55% to 75% appear once; the ten largest clones hold less than 75%. Sequencing involved patients with CD8+CD57+ cell expansion previously shown by flow cytometry. The source material was sorted CD4+, CD8+, or CD8+CD57+ T cells (not recorded which) from PBMCs. The clonotype comes from a human donor with aplastic anemia. This chain joins TRBV14 and TRBJ1-2; 8 bases map to TRBD1. CDR3 protein: CASSQAHSGTGYGYTF. The CDR3 DNA is TGTGCCAGCAGCCAAGCACATTCCGGGACAGGCTACGGCTACACCTTC.